This T cell receptor beta chain was recovered during a study of cytomegalovirus exposure and HLA in healthy donors. Study details: The study's early data release held about 85 million unique TCRs from HLA-typed donors.

Vbeta (60) and Jbeta (13) primers were used in the PCR. Clones were sequenced by immunoSEQ multiplex PCR, and TCRdb holds only the in-frame ones, with some missing. This table has 200,000 or so clones, 82% appearing once. As regards this clone: Its antigen is as yet unknown.

The study's findings and limits: Most TCR sequences proved rare, with some public TCRs found in many donors. A later analysis revealed that TCR association rates differed between HLA loci, peaking at DRB1 and bottoming out at HLA-C.

The source material was PBMCs. The receptor's source is a boy between 2 and 10 years old in good health and CMV-seronegative.

The CDR3, as DNA: TGTGCCAGCAGCTTGGACAGCTCCTATAATTCACCCCTCCACTTT. It specifies CASSLDSSYNSPLHF. The genes are TRBV5-6 and TRBJ1-6; D is unclear. V lost 0 bases and J 0 bases, leaving 4 bases between the germline ends. This CDR3 is built from 15 residues. Germline V gives CDR1 SGHDT, CDR2 YYEEEE.